The 2 T cell receptor beta chains below come from one sample, sequenced in a study of radiotherapy plus CTLA-4 blockade in lung cancer. Assay: immunoSEQ multiplex PCR; the TCRdb copy retains only in-frame clones and omits some. Of 95,000 to 150,000 clones detected, approximately 90% appear once; the ten largest clones hold over 6%. Material: peripheral blood, obtained from a patient treated with radiotherapy plus ipilimumab. The receptors were gathered from a human donor with non-small cell lung cancer that progressed on radiotherapy plus ipilimumab.

The rearrangement joins TRBV6-4 to TRBJ2-1; the D gene is possibly TRBD1 (6 bases). V lost 0 bases and J 11 bases, leaving 20 bases between the germline ends. Germline CDR1 is MRHNA and CDR2 is SNTAGT. This CDR3 is 16 amino acids long. The CDR3 spells CASSDSEQGLAWKQFF. The CDR3 DNA reads as TGTGCCAGCAGTGACTCGGAACAGGGTTTAGCCTGGAAGCAGTTCTTC.

This rearrangement joins TRBV2 to TRBJ2-3; D uncertain. The CDR3 has 14 residues. Germline V gene lookup returns CDR1 SNHLY and CDR2 FYNNEI. V shed 3 bases and J shed 1 base, with 8 bases lying between them. Written as DNA, the CDR3 is TGTGCCAGCAGTGATCTGATGCGCACAGATACGCAGTATTTT. This translates into CASSDLMRTDTQYF.